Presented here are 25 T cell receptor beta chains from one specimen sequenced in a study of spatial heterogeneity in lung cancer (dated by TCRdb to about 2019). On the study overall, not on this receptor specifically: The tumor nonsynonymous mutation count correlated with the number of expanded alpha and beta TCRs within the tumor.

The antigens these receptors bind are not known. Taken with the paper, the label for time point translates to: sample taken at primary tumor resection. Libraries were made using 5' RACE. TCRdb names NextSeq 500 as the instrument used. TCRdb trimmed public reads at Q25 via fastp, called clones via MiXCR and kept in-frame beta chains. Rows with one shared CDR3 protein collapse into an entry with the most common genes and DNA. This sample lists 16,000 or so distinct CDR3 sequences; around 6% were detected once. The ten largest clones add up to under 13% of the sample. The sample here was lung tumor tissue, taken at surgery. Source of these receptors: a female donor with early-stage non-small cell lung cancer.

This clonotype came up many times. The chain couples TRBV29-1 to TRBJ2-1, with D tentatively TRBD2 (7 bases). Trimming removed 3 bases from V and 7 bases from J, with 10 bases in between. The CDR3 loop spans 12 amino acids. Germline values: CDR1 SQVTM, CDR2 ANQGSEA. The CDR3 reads CSVEGGGNEQFF. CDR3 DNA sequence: TGCAGCGTTGAGGGAGGGGGAAATGAGCAGTTCTTC.

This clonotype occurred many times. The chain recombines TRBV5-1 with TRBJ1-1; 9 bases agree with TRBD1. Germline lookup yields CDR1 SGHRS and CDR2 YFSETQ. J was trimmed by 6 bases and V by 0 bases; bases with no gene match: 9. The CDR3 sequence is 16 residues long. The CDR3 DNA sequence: TGCGCCAGCAGCTTGGCCGCACAGGGGGCGTTGGCTGAAGCTTTCTTT. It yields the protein CASSLAAQGALAEAFF.

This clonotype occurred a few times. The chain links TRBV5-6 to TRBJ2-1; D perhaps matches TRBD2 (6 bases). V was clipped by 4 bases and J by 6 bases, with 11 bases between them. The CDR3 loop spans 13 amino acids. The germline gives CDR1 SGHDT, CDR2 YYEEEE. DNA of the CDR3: TGTGCCAGCAGCCAGACTAGGCGCAATGAGCAGTTCTTC. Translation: CASSQTRRNEQFF.

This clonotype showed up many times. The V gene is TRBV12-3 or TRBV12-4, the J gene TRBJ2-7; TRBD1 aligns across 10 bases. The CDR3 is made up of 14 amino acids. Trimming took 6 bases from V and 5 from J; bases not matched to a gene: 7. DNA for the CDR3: TGTGCCAGCAGGGCCGGGACAGGGGTCGACGAGCAGTACTTC. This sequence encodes CASRAGTGVDEQYF.

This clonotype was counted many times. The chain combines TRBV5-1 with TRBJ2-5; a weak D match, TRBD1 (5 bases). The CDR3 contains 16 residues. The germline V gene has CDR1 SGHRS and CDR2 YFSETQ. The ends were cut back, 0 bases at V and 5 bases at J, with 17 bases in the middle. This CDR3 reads CASSLEGMSVQETQYF. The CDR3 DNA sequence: TGCGCCAGCAGCTTGGAGGGGATGAGTGTCCAGGAGACCCAGTACTTC. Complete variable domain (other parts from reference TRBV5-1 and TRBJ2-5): KAGVTQTPRYLIKTRGQQVTLSCSPISGHRSVSWYQQTPGQGLQFLFEYFSETQRNKGNFPGRFSGRQFSNSRSEMNVSTLELGDSALYLCASSLEGMSVQETQYFGPGTRLLVL.

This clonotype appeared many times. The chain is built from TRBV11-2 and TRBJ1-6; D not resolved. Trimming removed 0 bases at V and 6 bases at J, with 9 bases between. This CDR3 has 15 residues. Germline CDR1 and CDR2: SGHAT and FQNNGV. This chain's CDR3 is CASSLDPGTNSPLHF. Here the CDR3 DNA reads TGTGCCAGCAGCTTAGACCCGGGTACTAATTCACCCCTCCACTTT.

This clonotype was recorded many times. CDR3 sequence: CASSVSVTGELFF. As DNA, the CDR3 is TGTGCCAGCAGCGTTTCCGTTACCGGGGAGCTGTTTTTT. V is TRBV9 and J is TRBJ2-2; D gene ambiguous. CDR1 is SGDLS and CDR2 is YYNGEE in the germline V gene. The CDR3 runs to 13 residues. V lost 2 bases and J lost 5, with 7 bases in between.

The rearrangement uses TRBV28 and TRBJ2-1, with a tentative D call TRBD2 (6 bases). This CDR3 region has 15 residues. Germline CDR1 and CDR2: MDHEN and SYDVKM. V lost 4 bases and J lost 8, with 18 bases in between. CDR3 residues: CASSSPPVGGYEQFF. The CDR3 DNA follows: TGTGCCAGCAGTTCCCCCCCGGTGGGAGGCTATGAGCAGTTCTTC.

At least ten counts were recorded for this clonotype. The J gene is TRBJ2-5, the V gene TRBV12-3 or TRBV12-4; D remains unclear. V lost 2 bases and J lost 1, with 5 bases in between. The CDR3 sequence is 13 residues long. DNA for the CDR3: TGTGCCAGCAGTTTAAGTCCCCAAGAGACCCAGTACTTC. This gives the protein CASSLSPQETQYF.

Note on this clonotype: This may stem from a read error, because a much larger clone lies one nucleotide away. CDR3 in amino acids: CSAGRGYERYF. The DNA for the CDR3 is TGCAGCGCCGGAAGGGGCTACGAGCGGTACTTC. The rearrangement uses TRBV29-1 and TRBJ2-7, with D perhaps TRBD1 (5 bases). The length of the CDR3 is 11 residues. CDR1 and CDR2 (germline): SQVTM, ANQGSEA.

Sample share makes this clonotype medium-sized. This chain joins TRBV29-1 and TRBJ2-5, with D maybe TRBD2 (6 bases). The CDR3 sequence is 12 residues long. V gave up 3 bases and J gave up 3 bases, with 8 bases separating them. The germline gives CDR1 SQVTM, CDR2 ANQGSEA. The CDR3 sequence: CSVDRGKETQYF. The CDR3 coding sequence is TGCAGCGTTGATCGCGGGAAAGAGACCCAGTACTTC.

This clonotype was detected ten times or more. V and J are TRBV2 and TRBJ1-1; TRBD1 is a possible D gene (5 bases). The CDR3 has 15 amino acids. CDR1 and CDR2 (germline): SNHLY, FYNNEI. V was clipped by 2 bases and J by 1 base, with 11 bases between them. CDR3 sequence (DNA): TGTGCCAGCAGTGAAAGACAGCTCCGGAACACTGAAGCTTTCTTT. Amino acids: CASSERQLRNTEAFF.

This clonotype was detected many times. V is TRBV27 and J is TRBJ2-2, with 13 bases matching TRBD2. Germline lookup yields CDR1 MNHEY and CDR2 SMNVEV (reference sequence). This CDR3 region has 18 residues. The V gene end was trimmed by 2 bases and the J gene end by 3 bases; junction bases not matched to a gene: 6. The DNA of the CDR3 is TGTGCCAGCAGTTTAGGGGGACTAGCGGGACGATACACCGGGGAGCTGTTTTTT. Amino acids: CASSLGGLAGRYTGELFF.

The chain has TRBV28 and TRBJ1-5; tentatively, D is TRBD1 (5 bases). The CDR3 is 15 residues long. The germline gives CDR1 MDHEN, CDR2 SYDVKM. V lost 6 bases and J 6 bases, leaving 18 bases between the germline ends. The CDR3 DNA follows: TGTGCCAGCAGCCGCCCCGGGGGAGTTAGTCAGCCCCAGCATTTT. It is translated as CASSRPGGVSQPQHF. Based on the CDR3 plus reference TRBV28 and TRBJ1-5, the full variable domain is DVKVTQSSRYLVKRTGEKVFLECVQDMDHENMFWYRQDPGLGLRLIYFSYDVKMKEKGDIPEGYSVSREKKERFSLILESASTNQTSMYLCASSRPGGVSQPQHFGDGTRLSIL.

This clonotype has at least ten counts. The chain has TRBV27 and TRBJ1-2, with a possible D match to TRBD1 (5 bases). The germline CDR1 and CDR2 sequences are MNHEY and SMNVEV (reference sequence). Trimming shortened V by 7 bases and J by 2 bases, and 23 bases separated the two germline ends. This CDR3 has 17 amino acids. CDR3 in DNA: TGTGCCAGCAATAGTTTGGGGAAGACCGGGGCCAACTATGGCTACACCTTC. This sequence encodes CASNSLGKTGANYGYTF.

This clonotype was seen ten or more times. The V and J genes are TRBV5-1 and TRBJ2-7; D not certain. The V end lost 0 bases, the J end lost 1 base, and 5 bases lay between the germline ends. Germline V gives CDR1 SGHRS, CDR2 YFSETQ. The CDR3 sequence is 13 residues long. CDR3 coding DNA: TGCGCCAGCAGCTTGGCCTCGTCCTACGAGCAGTACTTC. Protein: CASSLASSYEQYF.

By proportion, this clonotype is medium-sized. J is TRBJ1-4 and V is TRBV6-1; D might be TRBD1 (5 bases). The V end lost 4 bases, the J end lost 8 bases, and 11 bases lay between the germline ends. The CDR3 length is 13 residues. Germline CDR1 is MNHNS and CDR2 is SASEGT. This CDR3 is CASSGTWGEKLFF. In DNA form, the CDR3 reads TGTGCCAGCAGTGGAACCTGGGGCGAAAAACTGTTTTTT.

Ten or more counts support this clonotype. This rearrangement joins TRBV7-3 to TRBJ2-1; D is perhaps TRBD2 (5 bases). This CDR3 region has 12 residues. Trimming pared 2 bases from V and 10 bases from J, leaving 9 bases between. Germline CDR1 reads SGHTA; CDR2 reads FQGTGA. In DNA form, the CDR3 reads TGTGCCAGCAGCTTAGGGGAGCGGGAGCAGTTCTTC. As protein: CASSLGEREQFF.

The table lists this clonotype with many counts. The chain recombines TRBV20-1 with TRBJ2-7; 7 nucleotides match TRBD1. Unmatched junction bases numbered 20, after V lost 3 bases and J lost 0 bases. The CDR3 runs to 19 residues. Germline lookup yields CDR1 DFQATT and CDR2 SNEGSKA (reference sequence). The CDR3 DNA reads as TGCAGTGCTAGTCCGGCTGGATTGGGCAGACAGGGTCCCTCCTACGAGCAGTACTTC. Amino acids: CSASPAGLGRQGPSYEQYF.

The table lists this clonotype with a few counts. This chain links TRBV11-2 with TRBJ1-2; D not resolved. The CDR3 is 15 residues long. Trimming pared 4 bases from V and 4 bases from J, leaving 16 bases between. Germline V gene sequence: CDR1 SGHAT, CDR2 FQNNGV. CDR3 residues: CASSSPRFAPYGYTF. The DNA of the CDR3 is TGTGCCAGCAGCTCCCCTCGTTTCGCGCCCTATGGCTACACCTTC.

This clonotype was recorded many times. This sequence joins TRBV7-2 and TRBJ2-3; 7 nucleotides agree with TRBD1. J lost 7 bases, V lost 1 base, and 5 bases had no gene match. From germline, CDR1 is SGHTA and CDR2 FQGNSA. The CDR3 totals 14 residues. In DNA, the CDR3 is TGTGCCAGCAGCTTAGAAAGGGGACAGAATACGCAGTATTTT. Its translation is CASSLERGQNTQYF.

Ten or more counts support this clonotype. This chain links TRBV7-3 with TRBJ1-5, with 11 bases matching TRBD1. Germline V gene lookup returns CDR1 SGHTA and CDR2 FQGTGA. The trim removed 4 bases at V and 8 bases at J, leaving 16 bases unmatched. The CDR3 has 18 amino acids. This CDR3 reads CASSSAGTGGIYVEPQHF. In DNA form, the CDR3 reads TGTGCCAGCAGCTCAGCCGGGACAGGGGGAATCTACGTGGAGCCCCAGCATTTT.

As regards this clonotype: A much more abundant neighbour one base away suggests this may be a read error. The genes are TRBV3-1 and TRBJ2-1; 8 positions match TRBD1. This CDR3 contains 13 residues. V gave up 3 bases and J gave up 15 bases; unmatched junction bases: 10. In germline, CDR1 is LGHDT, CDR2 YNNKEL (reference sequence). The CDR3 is CASSQKNRDRRFF. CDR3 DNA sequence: TGTGCCAGCAGCCAGAAGAACCGGGACAGGCGGTTCTTC.

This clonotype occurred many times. The CDR3: CASSLFSGGTYEQYF. DNA of the CDR3: TGTGCCAGCAGTTTGTTTAGTGGCGGGACCTACGAGCAGTACTTC. This chain links TRBV12-3 or TRBV12-4 with TRBJ2-7, with a weak D call TRBD2 (6 bases). The V gene lost 3 bases and the J gene lost 2 bases, with 14 bases spanning the gap. The CDR3 is 15 residues long.

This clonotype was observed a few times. DNA for the CDR3: TGCGCCAGCAGCCCAGGGGGGACCCTCTCCTACGAGCAGTACTTC. Its protein is CASSPGGTLSYEQYF. This chain joins TRBV5-1 and TRBJ2-7; TRBD1 is a possible D gene (7 bases). Germline V lookup: CDR1 SGHRS, CDR2 YFSETQ. The length of the CDR3 is 15 residues. Between the trimmed V and J ends, which lost 4 bases and 0 bases, there was a span of 14 bases.